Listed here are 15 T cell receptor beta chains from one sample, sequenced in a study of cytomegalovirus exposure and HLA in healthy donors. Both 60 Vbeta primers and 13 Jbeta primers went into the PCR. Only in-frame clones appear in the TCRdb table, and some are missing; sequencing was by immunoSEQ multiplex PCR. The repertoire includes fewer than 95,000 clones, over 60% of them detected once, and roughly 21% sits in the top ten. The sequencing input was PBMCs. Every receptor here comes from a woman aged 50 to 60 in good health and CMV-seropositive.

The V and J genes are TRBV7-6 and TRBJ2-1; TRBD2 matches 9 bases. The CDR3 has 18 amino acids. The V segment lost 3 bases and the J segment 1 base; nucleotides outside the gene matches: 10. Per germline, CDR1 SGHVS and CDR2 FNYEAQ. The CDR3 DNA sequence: TGTGCCAGCAGCTTTAGCGGGGGAACGTCCGGGTCCTACAATGAGCAGTTCTTC. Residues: CASSFSGGTSGSYNEQFF.

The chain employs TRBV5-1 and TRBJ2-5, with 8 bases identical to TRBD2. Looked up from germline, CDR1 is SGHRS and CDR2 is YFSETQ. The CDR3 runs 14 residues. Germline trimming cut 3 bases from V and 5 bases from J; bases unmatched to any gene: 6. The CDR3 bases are TGCGCCAGCAGCTCCCCGGGGGGGGCGGAGACCCAGTACTTC. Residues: CASSSPGGAETQYF.

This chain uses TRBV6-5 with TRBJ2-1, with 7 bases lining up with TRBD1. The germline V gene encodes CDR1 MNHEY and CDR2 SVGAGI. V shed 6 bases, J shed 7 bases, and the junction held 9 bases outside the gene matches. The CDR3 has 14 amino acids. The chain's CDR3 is CASSPPAGGNEQFF. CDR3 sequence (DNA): TGTGCCAGCAGCCCCCCCGCAGGGGGAAATGAGCAGTTCTTC.

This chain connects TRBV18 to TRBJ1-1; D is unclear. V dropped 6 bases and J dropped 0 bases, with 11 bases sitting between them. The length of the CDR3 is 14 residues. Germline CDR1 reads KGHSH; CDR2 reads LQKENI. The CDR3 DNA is TGTGCCAGCTCCGAACGGGTATTGAACACTGAAGCTTTCTTT. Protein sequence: CASSERVLNTEAFF.

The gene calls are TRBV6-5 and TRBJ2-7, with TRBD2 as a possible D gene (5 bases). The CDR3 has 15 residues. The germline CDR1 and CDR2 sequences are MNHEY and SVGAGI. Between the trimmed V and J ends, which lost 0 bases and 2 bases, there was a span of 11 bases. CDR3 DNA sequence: TGTGCCAGCAGTTACTCGTCCAACGGGGCCTACGAGCAGTACTTC. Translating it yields CASSYSSNGAYEQYF.

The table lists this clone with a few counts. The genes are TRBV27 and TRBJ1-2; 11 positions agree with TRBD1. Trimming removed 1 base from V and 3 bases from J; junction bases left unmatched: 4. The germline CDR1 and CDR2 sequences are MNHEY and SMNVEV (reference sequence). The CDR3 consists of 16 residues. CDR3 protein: CASSLWGQGGYYGYTF. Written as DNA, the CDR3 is TGTGCCAGCAGTTTATGGGGACAGGGGGGATACTATGGCTACACCTTC.

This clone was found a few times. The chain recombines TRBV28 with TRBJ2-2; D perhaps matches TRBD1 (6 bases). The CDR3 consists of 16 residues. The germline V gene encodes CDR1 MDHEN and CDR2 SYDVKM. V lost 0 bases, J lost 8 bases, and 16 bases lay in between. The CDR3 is CASSLWIKGERGELFF. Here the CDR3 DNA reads TGTGCCAGCAGTTTATGGATAAAGGGGGAGAGGGGGGAGCTGTTTTTT.

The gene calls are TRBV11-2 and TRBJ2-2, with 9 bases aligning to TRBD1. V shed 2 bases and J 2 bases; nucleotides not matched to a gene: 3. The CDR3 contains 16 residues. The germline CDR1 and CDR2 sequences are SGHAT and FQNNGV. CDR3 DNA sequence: TGTGCCAGCAGCTTATTACAGGGGGCCAACACCGGGGAGCTGTTTTTT. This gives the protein CASSLLQGANTGELFF.

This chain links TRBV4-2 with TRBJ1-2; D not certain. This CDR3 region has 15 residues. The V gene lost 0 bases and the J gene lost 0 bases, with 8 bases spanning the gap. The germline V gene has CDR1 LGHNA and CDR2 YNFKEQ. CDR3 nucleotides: TGTGCCAGCAGCCAAGAGGGCACTTCTAACTATGGCTACACCTTC. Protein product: CASSQEGTSNYGYTF.

This chain's CDR3 is CASRTGAGGNEKLFF. The CDR3 DNA reads TGTGCCAGCCGGACAGGGGCGGGGGGTAATGAAAAACTGTTTTTT. The V gene is TRBV28, the J gene TRBJ1-4; 9 bases map to TRBD1. The ends lost 8 bases at V and 4 bases at J; junction bases unmatched: 8. The germline V gene has CDR1 MDHEN and CDR2 SYDVKM. CDR3 size: 15 residues.

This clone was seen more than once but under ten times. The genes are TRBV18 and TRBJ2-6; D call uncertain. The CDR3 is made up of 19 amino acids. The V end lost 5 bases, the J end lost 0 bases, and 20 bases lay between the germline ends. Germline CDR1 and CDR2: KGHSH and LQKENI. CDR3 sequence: CASSSFLSQSISGANVLTF. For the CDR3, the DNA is TGTGCCAGCTCATCGTTCCTATCACAGAGTATCTCTGGGGCCAACGTCCTGACTTTC.

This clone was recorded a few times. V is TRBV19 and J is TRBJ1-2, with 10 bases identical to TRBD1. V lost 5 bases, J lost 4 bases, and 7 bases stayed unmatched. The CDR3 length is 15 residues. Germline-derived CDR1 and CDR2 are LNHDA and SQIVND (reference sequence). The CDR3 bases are TGTGCCAGTAGTGCCCGGGACAGGGGCTCCTATGGCTACACCTTC. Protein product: CASSARDRGSYGYTF.

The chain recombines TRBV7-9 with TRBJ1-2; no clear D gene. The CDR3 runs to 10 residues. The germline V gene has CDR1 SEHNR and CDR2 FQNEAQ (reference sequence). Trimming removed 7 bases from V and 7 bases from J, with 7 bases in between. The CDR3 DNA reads TGTGCCAGCACCCCCGGTGGCTACACCTTC. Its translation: CASTPGGYTF. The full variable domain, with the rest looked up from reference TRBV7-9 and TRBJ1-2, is DTGVSQNPRHKITKRGQNVTFRCDPISEHNRLYWYRQTLGQGPEFLTYFQNEAQLEKSRLLSDRFSAERPKGSFSTLEIQRTEQGDSAMYLCASTPGGYTFGSGTRLTVV.

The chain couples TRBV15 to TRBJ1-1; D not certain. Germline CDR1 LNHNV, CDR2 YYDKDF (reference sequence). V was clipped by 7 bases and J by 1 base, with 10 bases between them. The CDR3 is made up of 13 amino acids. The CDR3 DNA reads TGTGCCACCACCCTGACACAGAACACTGAAGCTTTCTTT. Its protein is CATTLTQNTEAFF.

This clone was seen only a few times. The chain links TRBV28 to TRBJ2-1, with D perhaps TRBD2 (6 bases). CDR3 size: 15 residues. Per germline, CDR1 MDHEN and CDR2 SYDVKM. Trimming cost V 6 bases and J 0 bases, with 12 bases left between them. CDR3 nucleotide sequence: TGTGCCAGCAGGGGTCTCGGGAGCTCCTACAATGAGCAGTTCTTC. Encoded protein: CASRGLGSSYNEQFF.